The present TCR beta chain was sequenced within a study of Ad26.COV2.S vaccination and SARS-CoV-2 variants. Study observations and caveats: Whether participants received vaccine or placebo, their non-spike TCR breadth was similar.

Treatment meaning: some 20 received Ad26.COV2.S at low or high dose, single or two shots; 5 received placebo; per-sample allocation not given. Sampling occurred on day 63 after the first vaccine or placebo injection. Boston supplied an adult donor aged 18-55 years. Expression of Wuhan-strain SARS-CoV-2 spike came from the Ad26 vector that formed the vaccine. Concerning this clone itself: What it recognizes is unknown. Other DNA sequences within the sample encode an identical CDR3.

The method was immunoSEQ multiplex PCR; TCRdb's version includes in-frame clones alone and lacks a portion of them. Of approximately 410,000 clones in the sample, around 92% were seen once. CDR3 length: 12 residues. Deletions cut 0 bases from V and 5 bases from J, with 4 bases between. From germline, CDR1 is SEHNR and CDR2 FQNEAQ (reference sequence). The clonotype was recovered from a person between 18 and 65 years old who received the Ad26.COV2.S COVID-19 vaccine or a placebo. The specimen was peripheral blood, collected in a trial of Ad26.COV2.S vaccine versus placebo. This chain uses TRBV7-9 with TRBJ1-1, with D uncertain. The CDR3 DNA sequence: TGTGCCAGCAGCTTAGCGGGGACTGAAGCTTTCTTT. Residues: CASSLAGTEAFF.